The 19 T cell receptor beta chains presented below share a single source sample, sequenced in a study of cytomegalovirus exposure and HLA in healthy donors. In the PCR, 60 Vbeta and 13 Jbeta primers were used. The method was immunoSEQ multiplex PCR; TCRdb's version includes in-frame clones alone and lacks a portion of them. The sample records some 150,000 clones, 70% to 80% being singletons. What was sequenced was PBMCs. These receptors all stem from a man aged 25-45 years in good health and CMV-seronegative.

This CDR3 is CAWRIAGTPNSYGYTF. The CDR3 DNA follows: TGTGCCTGGAGGATTGCCGGGACACCCAACAGCTATGGCTACACCTTC. V usage is TRBV30 and J usage is TRBJ1-2; the D gene is possibly TRBD1 (6 bases). The CDR3 loop spans 16 amino acids. In germline, CDR1 is GTSNPN, CDR2 SVGIG (reference sequence). V was shortened by 3 bases and J by 4 bases, with 21 bases between the two germline ends.

The chain uses TRBV2 and TRBJ2-1; 8 nucleotides agree with TRBD2. V lost 3 bases, J lost 4 bases, and 5 bases stayed unmatched. The CDR3 contains 15 residues. CDR1 and CDR2 from the germline V gene are SNHLY and FYNNEI. CDR3 in DNA: TGTGCCAGCAGTGATCGGGGGGGCGGTTACAATGAGCAGTTCTTC. It specifies CASSDRGGGYNEQFF. Full variable domain (outside the CDR3, taken from reference TRBV2 and TRBJ2-1): EPEVTQTPSHQVTQMGQEVILRCVPISNHLYFYWYRQILGQKVEFLVSFYNNEISEKSEIFDDQFSVERPDGSNFTLKIRSTKLEDSAMYFCASSDRGGGYNEQFFGPGTRLTVL.

DNA of the CDR3: TGTGCCAGCACCTCCATCGGGACAGGGCCCTTCTATGGCTACACCTTC. It translates to CASTSIGTGPFYGYTF. The chain recombines TRBV2 with TRBJ1-2; 9 bases fit TRBD1. The CDR3 is made up of 16 amino acids. With V trimmed by 7 bases and J by 4 bases, 13 bases remained unmatched. The germline CDR1 and CDR2 sequences are SNHLY and FYNNEI.

The gene calls are TRBV6-1 and TRBJ1-3, with a possible D match to TRBD1 (6 bases). CDR1 is MNHNS, CDR2 SASEGT, per germline. The length of the CDR3 is 15 residues. V lost 4 bases, J lost 0 bases, and 10 bases lay in between. CDR3 DNA sequence: TGTGCCAGCAGTGGGACAGTACTCTCTGGAAACACCATATATTTT. Amino acids: CASSGTVLSGNTIYF.

J is TRBJ2-3 and V is TRBV7-6; D call uncertain. This CDR3 has 14 amino acids. Germline CDR1 is SGHVS and CDR2 is FNYEAQ. V lost 3 bases, J lost 1 base, and 8 bases lay in between. The CDR3 DNA reads TGTGCCAGCAGCTTTAGCTCCCGCACAGATACGCAGTATTTT. Translation gives CASSFSSRTDTQYF.

The chain joins TRBV19 to TRBJ2-7; D not certain. The CDR3 has 13 residues. CDR1 is LNHDA, CDR2 SQIVND, per germline (reference sequence). Trimming cost V 3 bases and J 6 bases, with 12 bases left between them. The CDR3 protein is CASSITQFTEQYF. The CDR3 DNA follows: TGTGCCAGTAGTATTACGCAGTTTACCGAGCAGTACTTC.

This sequence joins TRBV5-1 and TRBJ2-1; TRBD2 matches at 10 bases. The CDR3 has 17 amino acids. The germline V gene has CDR1 SGHRS and CDR2 YFSETQ. Trimming at V came to 2 bases and at J to 0 bases, leaving 5 bases not matched to a gene. CDR3 nucleotides: TGCGCCAGCAGCTTCCAAATAGCGGGGGGCTCCTACAATGAGCAGTTCTTC. Amino acids: CASSFQIAGGSYNEQFF.

The chain has TRBV4-1 and TRBJ1-4; D is unclear. V was pared by 5 bases and J by 8 bases, with 15 bases between. The CDR3 length is 14 residues. CDR1 is MGHRA, CDR2 YSYEKL, per germline. CDR3 protein: CASSNGLSGEKLFF. CDR3 nucleotide sequence: TGCGCCAGCAGCAACGGGCTCAGCGGGGAAAAACTGTTTTTT.

V is TRBV29-1 and J is TRBJ2-2, with TRBD1 as a possible D gene (6 bases). This CDR3 has 15 amino acids. The V gene lost 6 bases and the J gene lost 0 bases, with 14 bases spanning the gap. Germline V CDR1 and CDR2: SQVTM, ANQGSEA. The CDR3 DNA sequence: TGCAGCGTCCGGAAAGGACAGACGAACACCGGGGAGCTGTTTTTT. Residues: CSVRKGQTNTGELFF.

As concerns this clone: The junction and the germline gene differ at one end; a read error may be behind it. The rearrangement joins TRBV18 to TRBJ1-5; 9 bases map to TRBD1. The V gene's germline CDR1 is KGHSH and CDR2 LQKENI. This CDR3 region has 16 residues. The CDR3 is CASSPQGAGSNQPQHF. The CDR3 DNA sequence: TGTGCCAGCTCGCCACAGGGGGCCGGGAGCAATCAGCCCCAGCATTTT.

The chain employs TRBV4-3 and TRBJ2-2; TRBD1 matches 12 bases. CDR1 is LGHNA and CDR2 is YSLEER in the germline V gene. The V segment lost 5 bases and the J segment 2 bases; nucleotides outside the gene matches: 3. CDR3 length: 16 residues. The CDR3 region has the DNA TGCGCCAGCAGCTTTGGGACAGGGGGCAACACCGGGGAGCTGTTTTTT. It yields the protein CASSFGTGGNTGELFF.

This chain links TRBV27 with TRBJ2-2; weak D call: TRBD2 (6 bases). In germline, CDR1 is MNHEY, CDR2 SMNVEV (reference sequence). V lost 3 bases to trimming and J lost 5 bases, with 13 bases between them. The CDR3 loop spans 15 amino acids. Written as DNA, the CDR3 is TGTGCCAGCAGTTTGTACGGGAGTGGTACCGGGGAGCTGTTTTTT. Translated, it gives CASSLYGSGTGELFF.

The J gene is TRBJ2-3, the V gene TRBV5-6; no firm D call. V shed 1 base and J shed 4 bases, with 7 bases lying between them. The germline V gene has CDR1 SGHDT and CDR2 YYEEEE. This CDR3 has 13 amino acids. The chain's CDR3 is CASSLRGPDTQYF. In nucleotides, the CDR3 is TGTGCCAGCAGCTTGCGAGGTCCAGATACGCAGTATTTT.

This rearrangement joins TRBV5-1 to TRBJ2-1; D might be TRBD1 (5 bases). Germline V gives CDR1 SGHRS, CDR2 YFSETQ. The CDR3 loop spans 14 amino acids. Trimming took 6 bases from V and 5 from J, leaving 15 bases between them. The CDR3 DNA is TGCGCCAGCAAAGTAGACAGAGACAACAATGAGCAGTTCTTC. Its protein is CASKVDRDNNEQFF.

A note on this clone: One junction end disagrees with the germline gene, perhaps due to a read error. The gene calls are TRBV27 and TRBJ1-2, with 10 nucleotides matching TRBD1. The CDR3 is 15 residues long. Germline-derived CDR1 and CDR2 are MNHEY and SMNVEV (reference sequence). In DNA form, the CDR3 reads TGTGCCAGCAGGGGGGGACAGGGGTTTAACTATGGCTACCCCTTC. As protein: CASRGGQGFNYGYPF.

The chain employs TRBV6-5 and TRBJ2-5, with D tentatively TRBD1 (5 bases). The better agreement between TRBJ2-7 and the DNA end casts doubt on the J call. Germline values: CDR1 MNHEY, CDR2 SVGAGI. This CDR3 is 12 amino acids long. CDR3 bases: TGTGCCAGCAGTGGTAGGGGCTACGAGCAGTACTTC. Protein sequence: CASSGRGYEQYF.

This clone was recorded a few times. The V gene is TRBV6-4, the J gene TRBJ2-2; 8 nucleotides align to TRBD2. Germline V CDR1 and CDR2: MRHNA, SNTAGT. The V gene end was trimmed by 4 bases and the J gene end by 8 bases; junction bases not matched to a gene: 3. The CDR3 extends over 13 amino acids. CDR3 protein: CASSALAAGELFF. In nucleotides, the CDR3 is TGTGCCAGCAGTGCACTAGCGGCTGGGGAGCTGTTTTTT.

This clone was found once. The chain joins TRBV6-6 to TRBJ2-3; tentative D call: TRBD1 (6 bases). This CDR3 contains 14 residues. Germline CDR1 reads MNHNY; CDR2 reads SVGAGI (reference sequence). With 7 bases removed from V and 2 bases from J, the gap between germline ends came to 13 bases. DNA for the CDR3: TGTGCCAGCAATGCCAGGGGCCCCACAGATACGCAGTATTTT. It yields the protein CASNARGPTDTQYF.

The chain couples TRBV7-2 to TRBJ2-5; D might be TRBD1 (5 bases). CDR1 is SGHTA and CDR2 is FQGNSA in the germline V gene. Trimming cost V 1 base and J 1 base, with 7 bases left between them. The CDR3 is made up of 14 amino acids. This CDR3 reads CASSLVRVQETQYF. CDR3 in DNA: TGTGCCAGCAGCTTAGTCAGGGTCCAAGAGACCCAGTACTTC. Together with reference TRBV7-2 and TRBJ2-5, the CDR3 gives the full variable domain: GAGVSQSPSNKVTEKGKDVELRCDPISGHTALYWYRQSLGQGLEFLIYFQGNSAPDKSGLPSDRFSAERTGGSVSTLTIQRTQQEDSAVYLCASSLVRVQETQYFGPGTRLLVL.